This T cell receptor beta chain was obtained from a study of post-analysis software for immune sequencing data. Study context: Included courses were relapsing-remitting and secondary progressive multiple sclerosis; progressive-relapsing multiple sclerosis was also included.

On this clonotype itself: Its cognate antigen is unknown.

V shed 5 bases and J 2 bases; nucleotides not matched to a gene: 6. The CDR3 has 14 amino acids. The authors incorporated unique molecular identifiers into the TCR beta cDNA libraries. The source material, roughly 0.9 to 11 million T cells, gave rise to roughly 0.5 million cDNA molecules. TCRdb recomputed calls from the PCR reads with MiXCR, one row per CDR3 protein. Here the sample spans 350,000 to 500,000 distinct CDR3 sequences, 39% being singletons. Whole-study findings and limits: Four to six TRBV segments were more frequent in patients than controls; TRBV5-6, TRBV5-1 and TRBV20-1 belonged to this group.

This TCR came from a girl aged 2 to 10 with multiple sclerosis. This chain uses TRBV12-3 or TRBV12-4 with TRBJ2-7, with 7 positions matching TRBD1. The sequenced sample consisted of blood. The CDR3 region has the DNA TGTGCCAGCAGTCGAAGGACAGGAACCTACGAGCAGTACTTC. Protein product: CASSRRTGTYEQYF.